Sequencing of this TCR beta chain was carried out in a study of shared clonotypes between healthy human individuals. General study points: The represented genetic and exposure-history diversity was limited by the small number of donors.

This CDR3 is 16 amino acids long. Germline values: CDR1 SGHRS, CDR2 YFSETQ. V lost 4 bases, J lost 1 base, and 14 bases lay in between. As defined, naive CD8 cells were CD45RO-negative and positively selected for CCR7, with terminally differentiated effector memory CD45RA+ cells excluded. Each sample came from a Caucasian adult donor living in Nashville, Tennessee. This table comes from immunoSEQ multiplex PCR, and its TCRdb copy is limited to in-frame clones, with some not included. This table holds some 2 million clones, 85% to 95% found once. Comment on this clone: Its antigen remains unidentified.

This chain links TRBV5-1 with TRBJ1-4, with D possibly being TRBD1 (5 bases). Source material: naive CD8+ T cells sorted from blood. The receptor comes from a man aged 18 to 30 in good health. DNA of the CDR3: TGCGCCAGCAGCCGCCCGTGGGGGGAAACTAATGAAAAACTGTTTTTT. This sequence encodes CASSRPWGETNEKLFF.